This T cell receptor (delta chain) was recorded in a study of gamma-delta chains in newborns, infants, children. The overall study: Innate gammadelta T cells reportedly expand polyclonally right after birth, driven by microbial exposure, per the title.

TCRdb ran CATT on the reads. The table records about 7,000 delta-chain clones, 0.6% to 0.8% of them present only once. This CDR3 contains 16 residues. From germline, CDR1 is GEAIGNYY and CDR2 EKD. Notes on this clone: Only one base separates this from a far larger clonotype, so it likely reflects a read error. Other DNA sequences from this sample encode an identical CDR3 as well.

The clonotype comes from a child who was a newborn, infant or young child, either healthy, febrile or measles-vaccinated (not recorded which). The specimen sequenced was blood. The chain recombines TRDV2 with TRDJ3; D not certain. CDR3 sequence: CACDTVLSWDTRQMFF. CDR3 sequence (DNA): TGTGCCTGCGACACCGTACTCTCCTGGGACACCCGACAGATGTTTTTC.